The 7 T cell receptor beta chains presented below share a single source sample, sequenced in a study of T cell repertoires in cytomegalovirus infection. These receptors have no identified antigens. TCRdb fed the reads into MiXCR, producing one record per CDR3 protein. The sample lists about 63,000 distinct CDR3 sequences, 20% occurring once. This specimen was CD8+ T cells from cultured PBMCs, taken from culture after CMV antigen stimulation. Receptors originate from a human donor in good health (CMV status not recorded). Some clones in this sample may be carry-over from other donors' samples.

As for this clonotype: A much larger clone is a single base away; this may be a read error. The chain is built from TRBV4-1 and TRBJ2-7, with D maybe TRBD1 (6 bases). Germline V gene data show CDR1 as MGHRA and CDR2 as YSYEKL. The CDR3 is made up of 15 amino acids. CDR3 amino acids: CSSSQENREAYEQYF. The CDR3, as DNA: TGCTCCAGCAGCCAGGAAAACAGGGAAGCCTACGAGCAGTACTTC.

This clonotype was detected only a few times. At one end, the junction sequence differs from germline, possibly due to a read error. The rearrangement joins TRBV20-1 to TRBJ1-1, with a possible D match to TRBD1 (5 bases). Germline lookup yields CDR1 DFQATT and CDR2 SNEGSKA (reference sequence). This CDR3 contains 13 residues. The CDR3: CFLPRTTNTEAFF. The CDR3, as DNA: TGTTTCCTGCCGAGGACAACGAACACTGAAGCTTTCTTT.

This clonotype was counted between two and nine times. The chain joins TRBV7-2 to TRBJ1-5, with 7 bases matching TRBD1. Trimming removed 2 bases from V and 5 bases from J; junction bases left unmatched: 0. Germline loops: CDR1 SGHTA, CDR2 FQGNSA. This CDR3 spans 13 amino acids. The CDR3 region is CASSLTGDQPQHF. DNA for the CDR3: TGTGCCAGCAGCTTAACAGGGGATCAGCCCCAGCATTTT.

The CDR3 loop reads CASSLKETLQGTEAFF. In DNA form, the CDR3 reads TGTGCCAGCAGCTTAAAGGAAACTCTACAGGGCACTGAAGCTTTCTTT. The chain is built from TRBV7-9 and TRBJ1-1; tentative D call: TRBD1 (6 bases). The CDR3 totals 16 residues. Trimming cost V 2 bases and J 4 bases, with 17 bases left between them. CDR1 SEHNR and CDR2 FQNEAQ come from the germline V gene (reference sequence).

With respect to this clonotype: One end of the junction does not line up with germline, which may come from a read error. This chain uses TRBV29-1 with TRBJ2-1; 7 positions agree with TRBD2. This CDR3 region has 12 residues. Per the germline V gene, CDR1 is SQVTM and CDR2 is ANQGSEA. The CDR3 region is CSVEGRDYEAVF. The CDR3 region has the DNA TGCAGCGTTGAAGGTAGGGACTACGAGGCAGTCTTC.

The genes are TRBV6-5 and TRBJ1-1; TRBD1 matches at 7 bases. Germline V gene sequence: CDR1 MNHEY, CDR2 SVGAGI. The ends lost 2 bases at V and 0 bases at J; junction bases unmatched: 9. This CDR3 is 17 amino acids long. As DNA, the CDR3 is TGTGCCAGCAGTTACGGGTGGGACAGCTCTATGAACACTGAAGCTTTCTTT. Translation gives CASSYGWDSSMNTEAFF.

This clonotype has more than one count but fewer than ten. V is TRBV6-1 and J is TRBJ2-7; D is perhaps TRBD2 (5 bases). The germline V gene encodes CDR1 MNHNS and CDR2 SASEGT. The CDR3 totals 14 residues. V was shortened by 3 bases and J by 6 bases, with 15 bases between the two germline ends. CDR3 region: CASSDFVGSREQYF. The CDR3 region has the DNA TGTGCCAGCAGTGATTTTGTGGGGAGTCGCGAGCAGTACTTC.